These T cell receptor beta chains were read from a single sample in a study of blood T cell repertoires in COVID-19. Profiled with immunoSEQ multiplex PCR; TCRdb holds only in-frame clones, not every one. The data show hundreds of thousands of clones, approximately 90% seen once. Sequences were obtained from peripheral blood. Source of these receptors: a man aged 60 to 75 with COVID-19, enrolled during active disease. The CDR3 runs from the conserved cysteine through the conserved F or W. The order of the fields is CDR3 protein, CDR3 DNA, V gene, D gene, clone size, J gene. D genes are given only for firm matches. The listing skips clone size in some rows; elsewhere it reads once, few, many or a size class.

CASSLTLAEGYTF	TGCGCCAGCAGCTTGACCCTGGCGGAAGGCTACACCTTC	TRBV5-1	.	.	TRBJ1-2
CASSLGLAVDEQYF	TGTGCCAGCAGCTTAGGACTAGCGGTCGACGAGCAGTACTTC	TRBV7-6	TRBD2	once	TRBJ2-7
CASTLSGGRTDTQYF	TGTGCCAGCACCCTTAGCGGGGGGCGCACAGATACGCAGTATTTT	TRBV6-1	TRBD2	once	TRBJ2-3
CASSPLGAGGPSYNEQFF	TGTGCCAGCAGCCCACTAGGGGCGGGAGGGCCCTCCTACAATGAGCAGTTCTTC	TRBV13	TRBD2	.	TRBJ2-1
CASSLGAGINTEAFF	TGTGCCAGCAGTTTAGGGGCAGGGATTAACACTGAAGCTTTCTTT	TRBV27	.	.	TRBJ1-1
CASSQVPGGEAFF	TGCGCCAGCAGCCAGGTACCTGGCGGGGAAGCTTTCTTT	TRBV5-1	.	.	TRBJ1-1
CASSLIAGNYEQYF	TGTGCCAGCAGCTTAATAGCGGGAAATTACGAGCAGTACTTC	TRBV7-2	TRBD2	.	TRBJ2-7
CATRSASGYNEQFF	TGTGCCACCAGATCGGCTAGCGGCTACAATGAGCAGTTCTTC	TRBV15	TRBD2	.	TRBJ2-1
CASSEEGQLYGYTF	TGTGCCAGCAGCGAGGAAGGACAGCTCTATGGCTACACCTTC	TRBV7-2	.	.	TRBJ1-2
CASSRGGIGSYNEQFF	TGTGCCAGCAGCCGGGGTGGGATAGGCTCCTACAATGAGCAGTTCTTC	TRBV11-3	.	.	TRBJ2-1
CAISEYRGSSGNTIYF	TGTGCCATCAGTGAGTATAGGGGGTCCTCTGGAAACACCATATATTTT	TRBV10-3	.	.	TRBJ1-3
CASSQGPGIHTF	TGTGCCAGCAGCCAAGGACCAGGGATCCACACCTTC	TRBV3-1/TRBV3-2	.	.	TRBJ1-2
CASSLSEPSYEQYF	TGCGCCAGCAGCCTTAGCGAGCCTTCCTACGAGCAGTACTTC	TRBV5-1	.	.	TRBJ2-7
CASSLVGQGHSGNTIYF	TGCGCCAGCAGCTTGGTGGGACAGGGCCACTCTGGAAACACCATATATTTT	TRBV5-1	TRBD1	.	TRBJ1-3